Listed here are 24 T cell receptor beta chains from one sample, sequenced in a study of CD4 T cells in relation to SARS-CoV-2 and coronaviruses. Antigen specificity for these receptors is unknown. Clones were sequenced by immunoSEQ multiplex PCR, and TCRdb holds only the in-frame ones, with some missing. The sample lists tens of thousands of clones; about four fifths were seen once. The unexposed donors gave CD4+ T cells in about 2011-2018, prior to COVID-19. After more than eight days of culture, CD4+ T cells were isolated. The specimen sequenced was CD4+ T cells from PBMCs, cultured in vitro. These receptors all come from a human donor in good health.

This clone appeared once. The rearrangement uses TRBV7-2 and TRBJ1-2, with D hard to call. Per the germline V gene, CDR1 is SGHTA and CDR2 is FQGNSA. There are 14 residues in the CDR3. V lost 0 bases and J lost 1, with 6 bases in between. The CDR3 coding sequence is TGTGCCAGCAGCTTAGCAGGAGTTAACTATGGCTACACCTTC. It yields the protein CASSLAGVNYGYTF.

The chain links TRBV4-3 to TRBJ1-2; 9 nucleotides agree with TRBD1. With V trimmed by 4 bases and J by 4 bases, 1 base remained unmatched. The CDR3 consists of 13 residues. The germline CDR1 and CDR2 sequences are LGHNA and YSLEER. Here the CDR3 reads CASSRDRVYGYTF. The CDR3 DNA reads TGCGCCAGCAGCCGGGACAGGGTCTATGGCTACACCTTC.

The chain employs TRBV7-2 and TRBJ1-1; no firm D call. The CDR3 totals 12 residues. Germline V CDR1 and CDR2: SGHTA, FQGNSA. Trimming shortened V by 5 bases and J by 1 base, and 5 bases separated the two germline ends. CDR3 coding DNA: TGTGCCAGCAGCCAGGCGAACACTGAAGCTTTCTTT. It encodes CASSQANTEAFF.

This clone was counted only a few times. The chain recombines TRBV2 with TRBJ1-2, with D possibly being TRBD1 (5 bases). Germline V gene sequence: CDR1 SNHLY, CDR2 FYNNEI. The CDR3 runs to 13 residues. The V end was cut by 4 bases, the J end by 3 bases, with 9 bases between. The CDR3 nucleotides read TGTGCCAGCAGTGGAGACAGTGACTATGGCTACACCTTC. Protein product: CASSGDSDYGYTF.

The chain combines TRBV19 with TRBJ2-3, with a possible D match to TRBD1 (5 bases). V was shortened by 6 bases and J by 3 bases, with 10 bases between the two germline ends. This CDR3 region has 13 residues. Germline loops: CDR1 LNHDA, CDR2 SQIVND (reference sequence). CDR3 nucleotide sequence: TGTGCCAGTAGATTACAGGTAACAGATACGCAGTATTTT. It is translated as CASRLQVTDTQYF.

This rearrangement joins TRBV10-3 to TRBJ1-5, with no clear D. The CDR3 has 15 residues. Germline CDR1 ENHRY, CDR2 SYGVKD. V was clipped by 10 bases and J by 2 bases, with 18 bases between them. CDR3 loop: CATLPAVGGNQPQHF. The CDR3 bases are TGTGCCACCCTCCCGGCAGTCGGGGGCAATCAGCCCCAGCATTTT.

The chain carries TRBV6-5 and TRBJ1-1; D ambiguous. There are 14 residues in the CDR3. Germline V gene sequence: CDR1 MNHEY, CDR2 SVGAGI. Between the trimmed V and J ends, which lost 6 bases and 7 bases, there was a span of 18 bases. CDR3 protein: CASSLQISRGEAFF. The CDR3 region has the DNA TGTGCCAGCAGCCTACAAATCTCTCGGGGTGAAGCTTTCTTT.

The gene calls are TRBV7-2 and TRBJ1-1; D unresolved. This CDR3 is built from 14 residues. Germline-derived CDR1 and CDR2 are SGHTA and FQGNSA. Trimming stripped 1 base from V and 4 bases from J, with 10 bases between. CDR3 DNA: TGTGCCAGCAGCTTAGTTTGGGGATCCACTGAAGCTTTCTTT. It encodes CASSLVWGSTEAFF.

The rearrangement links TRBV28 to TRBJ1-2, with 12 bases that match TRBD1. Trimming removed 3 bases from V and 13 bases from J; junction bases left unmatched: 9. There are 14 residues in the CDR3. The germline CDR1 and CDR2 sequences are MDHEN and SYDVKM. CDR3 bases: TGTGCCAGCAGTTTCCCCCCGGGACAGGGGGCTTTCACCTTC. Its translation is CASSFPPGQGAFTF.

The chain couples TRBV7-2 to TRBJ2-3; unclear D gene. The CDR3 covers 13 residues. V was shortened by 4 bases and J by 3 bases, with 8 bases between the two germline ends. Germline-derived CDR1 and CDR2 are SGHTA and FQGNSA. CDR3 in DNA: TGTGCCAGCAGCTCTGGGGTTACAGATACGCAGTATTTT. Residues: CASSSGVTDTQYF. The full variable domain, in which reference TRBV7-2 and TRBJ2-3 provide the parts outside the CDR3, is GAGVSQSPSNKVTEKGKDVELRCDPISGHTALYWYRQSLGQGLEFLIYFQGNSAPDKSGLPSDRFSAERTGGSVSTLTIQRTQQEDSAVYLCASSSGVTDTQYFGPGTRLTVL.

This clone was counted between two and nine times. CDR3 residues: CASSVGRVPYNEQFF. In DNA, the CDR3 is TGTGCCAGCAGCGTGGGAAGAGTACCTTACAATGAGCAGTTCTTC. The rearrangement joins TRBV9 to TRBJ2-1; D unclear. Trimming took 2 bases from V and 4 from J, leaving 13 bases between them. This CDR3 is built from 15 residues. Germline-derived CDR1 and CDR2 are SGDLS and YYNGEE.

In this sample, this clone turned up once. The rearrangement links TRBV6-5 to TRBJ2-7, with D uncertain. V was shortened by 5 bases and J by 2 bases, with 13 bases between the two germline ends. Germline V lookup: CDR1 MNHEY, CDR2 SVGAGI. This CDR3 contains 14 residues. The CDR3 loop reads CASSQAQSTYEQYF. In DNA, the CDR3 is TGTGCCAGCAGTCAGGCACAAAGCACCTACGAGCAGTACTTC.

V and J are TRBV12-3 or TRBV12-4 and TRBJ1-2; TRBD1 might be the D (5 bases). The CDR3 runs 12 residues. The germline V and J ends were trimmed by 3 bases and 6 bases, with 8 bases remaining between them. This CDR3 reads CASSFAGNGYTF. For the CDR3, the DNA is TGTGCCAGCAGTTTTGCAGGGAATGGCTACACCTTC.

This rearrangement joins TRBV2 to TRBJ2-7, with TRBD1 identical over 7 bases. CDR3 size: 13 residues. Unmatched junction bases numbered 6, after V lost 8 bases and J lost 2 bases. CDR1 SNHLY and CDR2 FYNNEI come from the germline V gene. CDR3 region: CASQSGTAYEQYF. The CDR3 DNA is TGTGCCAGCCAGTCCGGGACAGCCTACGAGCAGTACTTC.

The CDR3 region has the DNA TGTGCCAGCTGTATTTGGACAGATACGCAGTATTTT. This codes for CASCIWTDTQYF. The chain joins TRBV2 to TRBJ2-3; D not resolved. The V end was cut by 8 bases, the J end by 3 bases, with 9 bases between. This CDR3 has 12 amino acids. Germline CDR1 reads SNHLY; CDR2 reads FYNNEI.

This CDR3 is CASSRLAGTDTQYF. CDR3 nucleotides: TGTGCCAGCAGCCGACTAGCGGGCACAGATACGCAGTATTTT. The genes are TRBV6-2 or TRBV6-3 and TRBJ2-3; TRBD2 matches at 9 bases. The CDR3 runs 14 residues. Trimming at V came to 6 bases and at J to 1 base, leaving 2 bases not matched to a gene. Germline V gene lookup returns CDR1 MNHEY and CDR2 SVGEGT.

This clone is hyperexpanded by share. The genes are TRBV4-2 and TRBJ2-5; either TRBD1 or TRBD2 may supply D (5 bases each). Germline CDR1 is LGHNA and CDR2 is YNFKEQ. V was trimmed by 4 bases and J by 2 bases, leaving 11 bases between them. The CDR3 has 14 residues. CDR3 sequence: CASSPGTSQETQYF. CDR3 nucleotides: TGTGCCAGCAGCCCAGGGACCAGTCAAGAGACCCAGTACTTC.

J is TRBJ1-5 and V is TRBV2, with TRBD1 as a possible D gene (5 bases). Germline values: CDR1 SNHLY, CDR2 FYNNEI. This CDR3 has 15 amino acids. V dropped 3 bases and J dropped 0 bases, with 9 bases sitting between them. Here the CDR3 reads CASSDRGYSNQPQHF. In nucleotides, the CDR3 is TGTGCCAGCAGTGATCGGGGCTATAGCAATCAGCCCCAGCATTTT.

The rearrangement links TRBV19 to TRBJ1-5; TRBD1 is a possible D gene (5 bases). Germline CDR1 reads LNHDA; CDR2 reads SQIVND (reference sequence). The CDR3 consists of 13 residues. Trimming pared 7 bases from V and 7 bases from J, leaving 14 bases between. CDR3 sequence: CASNRGGGQPQHF. Here the CDR3 DNA reads TGTGCCAGTAATAGGGGCGGCGGGCAGCCCCAGCATTTT.

V is TRBV7-6 and J is TRBJ2-7, with TRBD2 matching 9 bases. With V trimmed by 1 base and J by 3 bases, 10 bases remained unmatched. Germline V gene sequence: CDR1 SGHVS, CDR2 FNYEAQ. This CDR3 region has 17 residues. DNA for the CDR3: TGTGCCAGCAGCTTAGGCGTGCGGGGGGGAACCCACTACGAGCAGTACTTC. This codes for CASSLGVRGGTHYEQYF.

This chain links TRBV4-3 with TRBJ1-2; no reliable D call. The CDR3 has 17 amino acids. V was trimmed by 0 bases and J by 0 bases, leaving 14 bases between them. Germline lookup yields CDR1 LGHNA and CDR2 YSLEER. CDR3 residues: CASSQEGRNRPNYGYTF. Written as DNA, the CDR3 is TGCGCCAGCAGCCAAGAAGGAAGGAACAGACCTAACTATGGCTACACCTTC.

V gene TRBV3-1 (or the pseudogene TRBV3-2) combines with J gene TRBJ1-2; no reliable D call. The CDR3 covers 16 residues. Trimming pared 4 bases from V and 7 bases from J, leaving 22 bases between. Per germline, CDR1 LGHDT and CDR2 YNNKEL (reference sequence). CDR3 bases: TGTGCCAGCAGCCTGAGGTCGGTAGGGATTGCGGCTGGCTACACCTTC. Encoded protein: CASSLRSVGIAAGYTF.

The V and J genes are TRBV2 and TRBJ2-1, with 10 nucleotides matching TRBD2. The CDR3 is made up of 14 amino acids. Losses at the gene ends were 4 bases for V and 10 bases for J; bases not matched to a gene: 7. Germline V gene sequence: CDR1 SNHLY, CDR2 FYNNEI. The CDR3 bases are TGTGCCAGCAGTGTGGTAGCGGGAGGCGACGAGCAGTTCTTC. Translating gives CASSVVAGGDEQFF.

The V and J genes are TRBV11-2 and TRBJ1-1; D gene uncertain. Per the germline V gene, CDR1 is SGHAT and CDR2 is FQNNGV. Trimming removed 5 bases at V and 5 bases at J, with 21 bases between. This CDR3 is 16 amino acids long. CDR3 protein: CASSLLRVRRETEAFF. CDR3 in DNA: TGTGCCAGCAGCCTCTTAAGGGTCAGGAGGGAAACTGAAGCTTTCTTT.